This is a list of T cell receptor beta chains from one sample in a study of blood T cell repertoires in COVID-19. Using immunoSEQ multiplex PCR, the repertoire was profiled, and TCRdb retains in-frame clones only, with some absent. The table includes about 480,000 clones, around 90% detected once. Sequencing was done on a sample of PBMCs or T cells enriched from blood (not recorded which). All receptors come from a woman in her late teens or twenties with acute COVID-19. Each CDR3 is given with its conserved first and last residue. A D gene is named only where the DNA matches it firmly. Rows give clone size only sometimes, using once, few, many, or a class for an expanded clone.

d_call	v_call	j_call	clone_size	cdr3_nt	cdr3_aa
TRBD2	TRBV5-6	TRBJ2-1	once	TGTGCCAGCAGCCCCGTAGCGGGGGCCTACAATGAGCAGTTCTTC	CASSPVAGAYNEQFF
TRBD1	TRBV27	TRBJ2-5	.	TGTGCCAGCAGTAGGCCCACAGGGGGCTTGGAGACCCAGTACTTC	CASSRPTGGLETQYF
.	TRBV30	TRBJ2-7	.	TGTGCCTGGAGTATGGGAGGCGAGCAGTACTTC	CAWSMGGEQYF
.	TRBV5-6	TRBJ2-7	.	TGTGCCAGCAGCAAAATACAGGGCTACGAGCAGTACTTC	CASSKIQGYEQYF
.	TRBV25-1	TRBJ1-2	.	TGTGCCAGCAGTGCTGGGTGGAGCTATGGCTACACCTTC	CASSAGWSYGYTF
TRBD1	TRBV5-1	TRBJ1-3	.	TGCGCCAGCAGCGTGACAGGGGACTATGGAAACACCATATATTTT	CASSVTGDYGNTIYF
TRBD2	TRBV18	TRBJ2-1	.	TGTGCCAGCTCACCACCGACAGCGGGAGGGCCAAATGAGCAGTTCTTC	CASSPPTAGGPNEQFF
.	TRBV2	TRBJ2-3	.	TGTGCCAGAAAACGGGGAGCGACAGATACGCAGTATTTT	CARKRGATDTQYF
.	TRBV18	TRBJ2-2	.	TGTGCCAGCTCACCAATAACAGGGTTACCCACCGGGGAGCTGTTTTTT	CASSPITGLPTGELFF
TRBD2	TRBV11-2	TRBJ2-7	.	TGTGCCAGCAGCTTAGTCACTAGCGGACGCCTCTCCTACGAGCAGTACTTC	CASSLVTSGRLSYEQYF
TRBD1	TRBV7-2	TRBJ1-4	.	TGTGCCAGCAGCCCCGGGACAGATATAGAAAAACTGTTTTTT	CASSPGTDIEKLFF
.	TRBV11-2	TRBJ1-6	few	TGTGCCAGCAGCTTAGATGCGGGAAATAATTCACCCCTCCACTTT	CASSLDAGNNSPLHF
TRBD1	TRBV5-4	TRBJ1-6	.	TGTGCCAGCAGCGACCGGGACAGCAGATCACCCCTCCACTTT	CASSDRDSRSPLHF
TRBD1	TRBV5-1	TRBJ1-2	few	TGCGCCAGCAGCCCCGGGACAGGGGGCTTCCCATCCTATGGCTACACCTTC	CASSPGTGGFPSYGYTF
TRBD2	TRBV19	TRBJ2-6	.	TGTGCCAGTAGTCCTAGCGGGGGGGCTGGGGCCAACGTCCTGACTTTC	CASSPSGGAGANVLTF
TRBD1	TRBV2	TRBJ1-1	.	TGTGCCAGCAGGGAACAGGGGGGGAACACTGAAGCTTTCTTT	CASREQGGNTEAFF
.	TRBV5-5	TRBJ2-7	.	TGTGCCAGCAGCTTGGTTGGGCCGAGCTCCTACGAGCAGTACTTC	CASSLVGPSSYEQYF